These 32 T cell receptor beta chains were sequenced from one sample in a study of cytomegalovirus exposure and HLA in healthy donors. Primers for the PCR totalled 60 Vbeta and 13 Jbeta. Assay: immunoSEQ multiplex PCR; the TCRdb copy retains only in-frame clones and omits some. In the table there are around 110,000 clones, less than 80% of which are singletons. Sequenced input: PBMCs. The receptors shown here come from a woman between 40 and 55 years old in good health and CMV-seropositive.

This chain uses TRBV7-6 with TRBJ1-4, with D possibly TRBD1 on 6 matching bases. CDR3 length: 15 amino acids. V shed 3 bases and J shed 7 bases, with 15 bases lying between them. Germline loops: CDR1 SGHVS, CDR2 FNYEAQ. Here the CDR3 reads CASSLWGGATEKLFF. CDR3 DNA sequence: TGTGCCAGCAGCTTGTGGGGGGGGGCGACTGAAAAACTGTTTTTT.

The rearrangement joins TRBV27 to TRBJ2-3; D not resolved. The germline V gene encodes CDR1 MNHEY and CDR2 SMNVEV (reference sequence). This CDR3 spans 14 amino acids. V was clipped by 2 bases and J by 2 bases, with 8 bases between them. The CDR3 reads CASSLSEITDTQYF. The CDR3 region has the DNA TGTGCCAGCAGTTTAAGTGAGATCACAGATACGCAGTATTTT.

The chain employs TRBV9 and TRBJ2-3, with a weak D call TRBD1 (6 bases). The V gene lost 3 bases and the J gene lost 3 bases, with 17 bases spanning the gap. This CDR3 has 16 amino acids. In germline, CDR1 is SGDLS, CDR2 YYNGEE. DNA for the CDR3: TGTGCCAGCAGCGCCGGATCCGGGACAAATACAGATACGCAGTATTTT. Its translation is CASSAGSGTNTDTQYF.

As DNA, the CDR3 is TGTGCCAGCAGCTTCTGGAGCTCCTATAATTCACCCCTCCACTTT. Protein sequence: CASSFWSSYNSPLHF. The chain is built from TRBV5-6 and TRBJ1-6; D gene ambiguous. The CDR3 spans 15 residues. Trimming left V 2 bases short and J 0 bases short, with 6 bases between. Germline lookup yields CDR1 SGHDT and CDR2 YYEEEE.

The gene calls are TRBV6-1 and TRBJ1-3; D gene unclear. The CDR3 contains 15 residues. The V gene's germline CDR1 is MNHNS and CDR2 SASEGT. The ends were cut back, 5 bases at V and 10 bases at J, with 21 bases in the middle. CDR3 nucleotide sequence: TGTGCCAGCAGTTTTGCGGCAGCGCAAATCGGGACCATATATTTT. Encoded protein: CASSFAAAQIGTIYF.

The V call is TRBV5-8, the J call TRBJ2-2; TRBD1 aligns across 7 bases. V shed 5 bases and J 1 base; nucleotides not matched to a gene: 5. CDR1 and CDR2 (germline): SGHTS, YDEGEE. The CDR3 runs to 15 residues. The CDR3 is CASSPGTENTGELFF. The CDR3 nucleotides are TGTGCCAGCAGTCCCGGGACAGAGAACACCGGGGAGCTGTTTTTT.

This clone was detected a few times. The rearrangement uses TRBV6-5 and TRBJ2-5, with 9 bases matching TRBD1. The DNA end is a closer match to TRBJ2-7, so the J assignment may be wrong. This CDR3 contains 13 residues. Germline CDR1 reads MNHEY; CDR2 reads SVGAGI. CDR3 coding DNA: TGTGCCAGCAGGGGACAGGGATCGCCCGAGCAGTACTTC. Its protein is CASRGQGSPEQYF.

The rearrangement links TRBV5-1 to TRBJ2-1; 10 bases are shared with TRBD2. V was clipped by 3 bases and J by 3 bases; unmatched bases: 6. The CDR3 has 16 amino acids. Germline lookup yields CDR1 SGHRS and CDR2 YFSETQ. The chain's CDR3 is CASSSKAGGSYNEQFF. CDR3 DNA: TGCGCCAGCAGCTCTAAAGCGGGAGGGAGCTACAATGAGCAGTTCTTC.

The J gene is TRBJ1-5, the V gene TRBV7-2; D is possibly TRBD1 (6 bases). The CDR3 contains 15 residues. The V gene lost 5 bases and the J gene lost 1 base, with 12 bases spanning the gap. Germline V gene data show CDR1 as SGHTA and CDR2 as FQGNSA. CDR3 amino acids: CASSPPGGSNQPQHF. The DNA of the CDR3 is TGTGCCAGCAGCCCGCCGGGGGGCAGCAATCAGCCCCAGCATTTT.

The chain couples TRBV28 to TRBJ2-1; D ambiguous. The germline CDR1 and CDR2 sequences are MDHEN and SYDVKM. The CDR3 loop spans 17 amino acids. The V end lost 1 base, the J end lost 0 bases, and 13 bases lay between the germline ends. The CDR3 protein is CASSLYSDVRSYNEQFF. DNA for the CDR3: TGTGCCAGCAGTTTATACAGTGACGTACGCTCCTACAATGAGCAGTTCTTC.

CDR3 protein: CASSEVSFWTSNEKLFF. The CDR3 DNA sequence: TGTGCCAGCAGTGAAGTCTCGTTTTGGACAAGTAATGAAAAACTGTTTTTT. The chain joins TRBV6-1 to TRBJ1-4; a possible D gene is TRBD1 (5 bases). Germline assignment: CDR1 MNHNS and CDR2 SASEGT. The CDR3 is 17 amino acids. V gave up 1 base and J gave up 4 bases, with 16 bases separating them.

This clone appeared a few times. The chain combines TRBV5-6 with TRBJ2-1; a possible D gene is TRBD1 (5 bases). The CDR3 totals 13 residues. In germline, CDR1 is SGHDT, CDR2 YYEEEE. Trimming stripped 3 bases from V and 8 bases from J, with 12 bases between. The CDR3 spells CASSYTGAYEQFF. The DNA for the CDR3 is TGTGCCAGCAGCTATACAGGTGCCTATGAGCAGTTCTTC.

The DNA of the CDR3 is TGTGCCAGCAGCCTGGGACAGAGCTATGGCTACACCTTC. Amino acid sequence: CASSLGQSYGYTF. V gene TRBV28 combines with J gene TRBJ1-2; TRBD1 matches at 7 bases. Germline trimming cut 6 bases from V and 4 bases from J; bases unmatched to any gene: 5. The CDR3 runs 13 residues. Germline V CDR1 and CDR2: MDHEN, SYDVKM.

This clone was detected a few times. An end of the junction differs from the germline gene, which may be a read error. V gene TRBV11-2 combines with J gene TRBJ2-1; possible D gene TRBD2, 5 bases. Germline CDR1 reads SGHAT; CDR2 reads FQNNGV. There are 12 residues in the CDR3. The CDR3 DNA is TGTGCCAGCTGCTTGGGGAGTCTTGAGCAGTTCTTC. It encodes CASCLGSLEQFF.

The chain recombines TRBV21-1 with TRBJ2-1; the table assigns TRBD2, which was not confirmed against the DNA. TRBV21-1 represents a pseudogene. The CDR3 has 14 amino acids. CDR3 sequence (DNA): TGTGCCAGCAGCAGACAGCGGGCCTACAATGAGCAGTTCTTC. Its translation is CASSRQRAYNEQFF.

The J gene is TRBJ1-1, the V gene TRBV9; TRBD1 matches 8 bases. V was pared by 7 bases and J by 1 base, with 3 bases of the junction left unmatched. The CDR3 loop spans 13 amino acids. Germline values: CDR1 SGDLS, CDR2 YYNGEE. CDR3 DNA sequence: TGTGCCAGCTCGACAGGGGCGAACACTGAAGCTTTCTTT. It yields the protein CASSTGANTEAFF.

CDR3 loop: CASSQDGQQYF. The CDR3 DNA sequence: TGTGCCAGCAGCCAAGATGGGCAACAGTACTTC. The chain combines TRBV4-2 with TRBJ2-5; D remains unclear. The CDR3 has 11 amino acids. Germline V gene data show CDR1 as LGHNA and CDR2 as YNFKEQ. V was cut by 0 bases and J by 11 bases, with 7 bases left in between.

The chain recombines TRBV9 with TRBJ2-2, with a possible D match to TRBD1 (5 bases). The CDR3 runs to 15 residues. V was cut by 3 bases and J by 7 bases, with 16 bases left in between. Per germline, CDR1 SGDLS and CDR2 YYNGEE. CDR3 coding DNA: TGTGCCAGCAGCGCCCCACCAAAAGGGGTCGGGGAGCTGTTTTTT. Protein sequence: CASSAPPKGVGELFF.

The J gene is TRBJ1-1, the V gene TRBV9; D unclear. V lost 3 bases and J 4 bases, leaving 13 bases between the germline ends. This CDR3 contains 14 residues. CDR1 is SGDLS, CDR2 YYNGEE, per germline. The CDR3 is CASSADLGGTEAFF. The DNA for the CDR3 is TGTGCCAGCAGCGCTGACTTGGGAGGCACTGAAGCTTTCTTT. The entire variable domain, with the rest obtained from reference TRBV9 and TRBJ1-1, is as follows: DSGVTQTPKHLITATGQRVTLRCSPRSGDLSVYWYQQSLDQGLQFLIQYYNGEERAKGNILERFSAQQFPDLHSELNLSSLELGDSALYFCASSADLGGTEAFFGQGTRLTVV.

The chain joins TRBV6-6 to TRBJ1-4; TRBD1 is a possible D gene (5 bases). Deletions cut 2 bases from V and 4 bases from J, with 14 bases between. The germline gives CDR1 MNHNY, CDR2 SVGAGI (reference sequence). This CDR3 has 16 residues. For the CDR3, the DNA is TGTGCCAGCAGTTACACCCCGACAGACAATAATGAAAAACTGTTTTTT. Amino acid sequence: CASSYTPTDNNEKLFF.

This clone appeared once. The chain uses TRBV5-1 and TRBJ2-2, with D possibly matching TRBD2 (5 bases). The V and J ends lost 6 bases and 2 bases respectively, with 14 bases between them. The CDR3 runs to 15 residues. In germline, CDR1 is SGHRS, CDR2 YFSETQ. CDR3 region: CASTVSSGNTGELFF. The CDR3 nucleotides read TGCGCCAGCACGGTTTCCAGCGGAAACACCGGGGAGCTGTTTTTT.

CDR3 sequence: CASSLGGGMNTEAFF. The CDR3 DNA reads as TGTGCCAGCAGTTTAGGCGGGGGGATGAACACTGAAGCTTTCTTT. V and J are TRBV27 and TRBJ1-1; TRBD1 is a possible D gene (5 bases). Germline V lookup: CDR1 MNHEY, CDR2 SMNVEV (reference sequence). V dropped 2 bases and J dropped 0 bases, with 10 bases sitting between them. CDR3 length equals 15 residues.

This chain connects TRBV7-9 to TRBJ1-4, with TRBD1 matching over 9 bases. Germline CDR1 SEHNR, CDR2 FQNEAQ (reference sequence). CDR3 length: 14 residues. Trimming at V came to 4 bases and at J to 7 bases, leaving 4 bases not matched to a gene. CDR3 nucleotide sequence: TGTGCCAGCAGCTGGGGGGACAGGGCTGAAAAACTGTTTTTT. This gives the protein CASSWGDRAEKLFF.

This rearrangement joins TRBV6-1 to TRBJ1-2; no clear D. The CDR3 is 16 amino acids. V was pared by 1 base and J by 3 bases, with 15 bases between. From germline, CDR1 is MNHNS and CDR2 SASEGT. The CDR3 sequence: CASSEVSASAYYGYTF. The DNA of the CDR3 is TGTGCCAGCAGTGAAGTATCAGCGTCAGCGTACTATGGCTACACCTTC.

The rearrangement joins TRBV28 to TRBJ2-6; TRBD2 is a possible D gene (5 bases). Germline lookup yields CDR1 MDHEN and CDR2 SYDVKM. V was shortened by 5 bases and J by 0 bases, with 14 bases between the two germline ends. This CDR3 comprises 17 residues. The CDR3 sequence is CASSSPGIFSGANVLTF. The CDR3, as DNA: TGTGCCAGCAGTAGCCCGGGAATCTTCTCTGGGGCCAACGTCCTGACTTTC.

CDR3: CASSYIVGTSRHEQYF. The CDR3 DNA reads TGTGCCAGCAGTTATATCGTCGGGACTAGTCGTCACGAGCAGTACTTC. The chain employs TRBV6-5 and TRBJ2-7, with 8 bases identical to TRBD2. Germline CDR1 reads MNHEY; CDR2 reads SVGAGI. CDR3 length equals 16 residues. Germline trimming cut 3 bases from V and 5 bases from J; bases unmatched to any gene: 12.

The chain uses TRBV5-4 and TRBJ1-2; 9 bases match TRBD1. The CDR3 totals 13 residues. Germline CDR1 reads SGHNT; CDR2 reads YYREEE (reference sequence). V gave up 3 bases and J gave up 4 bases; unmatched junction bases: 1. The chain's CDR3 is CASSSGQGYGYTF. The CDR3 DNA sequence: TGTGCCAGCAGCTCGGGACAGGGCTATGGCTACACCTTC.

The rearrangement joins TRBV19 to TRBJ1-1; 10 positions match TRBD1. The germline V gene has CDR1 LNHDA and CDR2 SQIVND (reference sequence). The V and J ends lost 4 bases and 3 bases, in that order; junction bases with no gene match: 8. The CDR3 consists of 16 residues. This chain's CDR3 is CASSKRDRGGYTEAFF. CDR3 coding DNA: TGTGCCAGTAGTAAACGGGACAGGGGAGGGTACACTGAAGCTTTCTTT.

This rearrangement joins TRBV7-2 to TRBJ1-1, with D perhaps TRBD1 (6 bases). Germline V gene sequence: CDR1 SGHTA, CDR2 FQGNSA. V shed 5 bases and J shed 5 bases, with 15 bases lying between them. This CDR3 has 14 residues. The CDR3 loop reads CASSVTVRGTEAFF. The DNA of the CDR3 is TGTGCCAGCAGCGTTACGGTCAGGGGAACTGAAGCTTTCTTT.

The V gene is TRBV7-9, the J gene TRBJ1-1; D is perhaps TRBD1 (6 bases). CDR3 length: 13 residues. V was pared by 5 bases and J by 5 bases, with 12 bases between. CDR1 and CDR2 from the germline V gene are SEHNR and FQNEAQ (reference sequence). CDR3 protein: CASSPSGVTEAFF. CDR3 bases: TGTGCCAGCAGCCCATCAGGGGTTACTGAAGCTTTCTTT.

This chain joins TRBV10-2 and TRBJ2-7; no reliable D call. Trimming pared 4 bases from V and 4 bases from J, leaving 11 bases between. CDR3 size: 13 residues. The germline V gene encodes CDR1 WSHSY and CDR2 SAAADI. The CDR3 bases are TGCGCCAGCAGTGTCAACGGAGTTTACGAGCAGTACTTC. Protein: CASSVNGVYEQYF.

J is TRBJ2-7 and V is TRBV4-3; 7 bases are shared with TRBD2. This CDR3 contains 16 residues. Germline CDR1 and CDR2: LGHNA and YSLEER. Trimming cost V 3 bases and J 0 bases; bases outside gene matches: 8. CDR3 coding DNA: TGCGCCAGCAGCCATACTCTCGGCGGGAGCTCCTACGAGCAGTACTTC. It yields the protein CASSHTLGGSSYEQYF.